These 14 T cell receptor beta chains were sequenced from one sample in a study of blood T cell repertoires in COVID-19. The protocol was immunoSEQ multiplex PCR, while the TCRdb copy is restricted to in-frame clones and leaves out a portion. This table has 220,000 or so clones, roughly 88% appearing once. The specimen was PBMCs or T cells enriched from blood (not recorded which). These receptors were obtained from a woman aged 45-65 years who had recovered from COVID-19.

About this clone: One end of the junction fails to match germline, which may point to a read error. V is TRBV14 and J is TRBJ2-1, with TRBD2 matching over 7 bases. This CDR3 is 12 amino acids long. The germline CDR1 and CDR2 sequences are SGHDN and FVKESK. The CDR3 DNA reads TGTGCCAGCAGCCAAAGCGGGGCCCAGGCGGTCTTC. Amino acid sequence: CASSQSGAQAVF.

This sequence joins TRBV10-1 and TRBJ2-3, with TRBD2 as a possible D gene (5 bases). CDR1 and CDR2 (germline): WNHNN, SYGVQD (reference sequence). Deletions cut 9 bases from V and 4 bases from J, with 17 bases between. The CDR3 spans 14 residues. DNA for the CDR3: TGCGCCAGGACTATAATAACTCGGGCAGATACGCAGTATTTT. Amino acid sequence: CARTIITRADTQYF.

The chain has TRBV30 and TRBJ1-4, with no clear D. The germline V and J ends were trimmed by 2 bases and 2 bases, with 15 bases remaining between them. This CDR3 comprises 16 residues. The germline CDR1 and CDR2 sequences are GTSNPN and SVGIG (reference sequence). Written as DNA, the CDR3 is TGTGCCTGGAGTCTGATAGGGAGCCGGACTAATGAAAAACTGTTTTTT. As protein: CAWSLIGSRTNEKLFF.

V usage is TRBV6-5 and J usage is TRBJ1-5; 8 nucleotides match TRBD1. The CDR3 loop spans 15 amino acids. V shed 5 bases, J shed 6 bases, and the junction held 9 bases outside the gene matches. Germline CDR1 MNHEY, CDR2 SVGAGI. The CDR3 DNA sequence: TGTGCCAGCAGTCCTCAGACAGGGGTGGGTCAGCCCCAGCATTTT. It specifies CASSPQTGVGQPQHF.

V and J are TRBV7-2 and TRBJ2-7; 9 bases match TRBD2. Trimming at V came to 6 bases and at J to 2 bases, leaving 8 bases not matched to a gene. Germline CDR1 SGHTA, CDR2 FQGNSA. The CDR3 totals 15 residues. The CDR3 DNA is TGTGCCAGCAGTCTTAGCGGGAGTCCTACCTACGAGCAGTACTTC. This encodes CASSLSGSPTYEQYF.

This rearrangement joins TRBV11-2 to TRBJ1-3, with D unclear. Germline loops: CDR1 SGHAT, CDR2 FQNNGV. The ends were cut back, 5 bases at V and 3 bases at J, with 17 bases in the middle. The CDR3 length is 16 residues. The CDR3 loop is CASSPNSIAGGNTIYF. The CDR3 bases are TGTGCCAGCAGCCCCAATTCCATCGCAGGTGGAAACACCATATATTTT.

The rearrangement links TRBV18 to TRBJ1-6; no clear D. Germline loops: CDR1 KGHSH, CDR2 LQKENI. V was pared by 3 bases and J by 7 bases, with 19 bases between. The CDR3 runs to 17 residues. The CDR3 here is CASSPREGGRTNSPLHF. The CDR3 coding sequence is TGTGCCAGCTCACCCCGAGAGGGCGGCAGGACCAATTCACCCCTCCACTTT.

This clone was seen a single time. The CDR3 DNA reads TGTGCCAGCAGCTTCAGGGGGAGCACGGCTAATGAAAAACTGTTTTTT. Protein product: CASSFRGSTANEKLFF. The rearrangement joins TRBV5-4 to TRBJ1-4; 7 bases fit TRBD1. The V and J ends lost 2 bases and 3 bases, in that order; junction bases with no gene match: 7. CDR1 and CDR2 from the germline V gene are SGHNT and YYREEE (reference sequence). The CDR3 runs 16 residues.

The chain carries TRBV4-2 and TRBJ2-3; D is ambiguous. Germline V gives CDR1 LGHNA, CDR2 YNFKEQ. Trimming shortened V by 0 bases and J by 4 bases, and 5 bases separated the two germline ends. This CDR3 region has 13 residues. The chain's CDR3 is CASSQDVADTQYF. CDR3 DNA sequence: TGTGCCAGCAGCCAAGATGTAGCAGATACGCAGTATTTT.

This clone appeared a few times. The chain is built from TRBV2 and TRBJ1-2; TRBD1 matches 7 bases. The trim removed 5 bases at V and 7 bases at J, leaving 7 bases unmatched. The length of the CDR3 is 13 residues. CDR1 is SNHLY and CDR2 is FYNNEI in the germline V gene. CDR3 sequence: CASSLFRQGGYTF. As DNA, the CDR3 is TGTGCCAGCAGTCTTTTTAGACAGGGTGGCTACACCTTC.

The chain employs TRBV15 and TRBJ1-3; D is undetermined. The germline CDR1 and CDR2 sequences are LNHNV and YYDKDF (reference sequence). Between the trimmed V and J ends, which lost 0 bases and 4 bases, there was a span of 13 bases. There are 16 residues in the CDR3. The CDR3 sequence: CATSRDLLLVGNTIYF. CDR3 nucleotides: TGTGCCACCAGCAGAGATCTACTTCTGGTAGGAAACACCATATATTTT.

The V and J genes are TRBV2 and TRBJ2-7, with 13 bases fitting TRBD2. The CDR3 is 15 amino acids. The trim removed 0 bases at V and 7 bases at J, leaving 3 bases unmatched. The germline CDR1 and CDR2 sequences are SNHLY and FYNNEI. This CDR3 reads CASSEARLAGGEQYF. CDR3 coding DNA: TGTGCCAGCAGTGAAGCAAGACTAGCGGGGGGAGAGCAGTACTTC. Combining the CDR3 with reference TRBV2 and TRBJ2-7 gives the whole variable domain EPEVTQTPSHQVTQMGQEVILRCVPISNHLYFYWYRQILGQKVEFLVSFYNNEISEKSEIFDDQFSVERPDGSNFTLKIRSTKLEDSAMYFCASSEARLAGGEQYFGPGTRLTVT.

This chain connects TRBV2 to TRBJ1-1; D remains unclear. Trimming took 6 bases from V and 1 from J, leaving 15 bases between them. This CDR3 comprises 15 residues. Germline CDR1 and CDR2: SNHLY and FYNNEI. CDR3 sequence reads: CASRSPRHQNTEAFF. The CDR3 DNA reads TGTGCCAGCAGGAGCCCTCGACACCAGAACACTGAAGCTTTCTTT.

The J gene is TRBJ2-3, the V gene TRBV28, with a weak D call TRBD1 (6 bases). The CDR3 contains 14 residues. Trimming cost V 8 bases and J 0 bases, with 12 bases left between them. Germline CDR1 is MDHEN and CDR2 is SYDVKM. CDR3 loop: CASAQGGSTDTQYF. The CDR3, as DNA: TGTGCCAGCGCACAGGGCGGTAGCACAGATACGCAGTATTTT.